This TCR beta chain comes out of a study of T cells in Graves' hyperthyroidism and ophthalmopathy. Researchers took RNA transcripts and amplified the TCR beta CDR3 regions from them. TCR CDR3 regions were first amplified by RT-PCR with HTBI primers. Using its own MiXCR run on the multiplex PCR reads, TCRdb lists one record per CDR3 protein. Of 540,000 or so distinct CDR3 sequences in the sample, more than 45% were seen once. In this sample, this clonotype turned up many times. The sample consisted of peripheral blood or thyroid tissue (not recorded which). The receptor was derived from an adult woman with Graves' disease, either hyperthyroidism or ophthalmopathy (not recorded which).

The CDR3, as DNA: TGTGCCAGCAGCTTAGATATCGAGAATCAGCCCCAGCATTTT. This sequence encodes CASSLDIENQPQHF. The V and J genes are TRBV7-9 and TRBJ1-5, with unresolved D. CDR1 and CDR2 from the germline V gene are SEHNR and FQNEAQ (reference sequence). The length of the CDR3 is 14 residues. V lost 1 base and J lost 4, with 8 bases in between.